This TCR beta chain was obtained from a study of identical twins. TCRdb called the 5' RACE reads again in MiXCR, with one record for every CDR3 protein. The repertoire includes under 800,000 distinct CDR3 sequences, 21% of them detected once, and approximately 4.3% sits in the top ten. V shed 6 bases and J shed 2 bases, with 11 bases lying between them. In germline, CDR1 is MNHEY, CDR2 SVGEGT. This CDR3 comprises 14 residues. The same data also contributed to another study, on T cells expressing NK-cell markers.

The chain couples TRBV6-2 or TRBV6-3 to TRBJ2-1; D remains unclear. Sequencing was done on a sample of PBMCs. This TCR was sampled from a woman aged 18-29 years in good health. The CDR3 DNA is TGTGCCAGCAGAACGCCGGTGGCCTACAATGAGCAGTTCTTC. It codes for CASRTPVAYNEQFF.